The rows below give T cell receptor beta chains drawn from one sample of a study of blood T cell repertoires in COVID-19. The table came from immunoSEQ multiplex PCR; TCRdb's copy has only in-frame clones and leaves some out. The sample yields some 230,000 clones, roughly four fifths seen once. Sequenced sample: PBMCs or T cells enriched from blood (not recorded which). These receptors all come from a woman in her 40s with acute COVID-19. Each CDR3 is given with its conserved first and last residue. The order of the fields is CDR3 protein, CDR3 DNA, clone size, J gene, D gene, CDR3 length, V gene. A D gene is named only where the DNA matches it firmly. The listing skips clone size in some rows; elsewhere it reads once, few, many or a size class.

CDR3: CASSPREAGEYEQYF; DNA: TGCGCCAGCAGCCCCCGGGAGGCTGGTGAGTACGAGCAGTACTTC; size: NA; J: TRBJ2-7; D: TRBD2; length: 15; V: TRBV5-1
CDR3: CSVLSSQGEYGYTF; DNA: TGCAGCGTTTTATCCTCCCAGGGGGAATATGGCTACACCTTC; size: once; J: TRBJ1-2; D: TRBD1; length: 14; V: TRBV29-1
CDR3: CASRVGLRATNEKLFF; DNA: TGTGCCAGTAGAGTTGGGTTGAGGGCAACTAATGAAAAACTGTTTTTT; size: NA; J: TRBJ1-4; D: NA; length: 16; V: TRBV19
CDR3: CASSSTPSTGGTEAFF; DNA: TGTGCCAGCAGCTCGACTCCTTCGACAGGGGGCACTGAAGCTTTCTTT; size: NA; J: TRBJ1-1; D: TRBD1; length: 16; V: TRBV7-2
CDR3: CASSQVLGGNYGYTF; DNA: TGCGCCAGCAGCCAAGTCTTGGGGGGGAACTATGGCTACACCTTC; size: once; J: TRBJ1-2; D: NA; length: 15; V: TRBV4-3
CDR3: CASSQDASGSYNEQFF; DNA: TGCGCCAGCAGCCAAGATGCTAGCGGCTCCTACAATGAGCAGTTCTTC; size: NA; J: TRBJ2-1; D: TRBD2; length: 16; V: TRBV4-1
CDR3: CASSPPGQGANTEAFF; DNA: TGTGCCAGCTCACCACCGGGACAGGGGGCGAACACTGAAGCTTTCTTT; size: NA; J: TRBJ1-1; D: TRBD1; length: 16; V: TRBV18
CDR3: CASSLGPSYNEQFF; DNA: TGTGCCAGCAGCTTAGGGCCTTCGTACAATGAGCAGTTCTTC; size: NA; J: TRBJ2-1; D: NA; length: 14; V: TRBV7-2
CDR3: CASSLGSTDYNEQFF; DNA: TGTGCCAGCAGCTTAGGCTCTACCGATTACAATGAGCAGTTCTTC; size: few; J: TRBJ2-1; D: NA; length: 15; V: TRBV13
CDR3: CASSYSMGRSSNQPQHF; DNA: TGTGCCAGCAGTTACTCGATGGGGCGGTCTAGCAATCAGCCCCAGCATTTT; size: NA; J: TRBJ1-5; D: NA; length: 17; V: TRBV6-2/TRBV6-3
CDR3: CASSSLGAGGETQYF; DNA: TGTGCCAGCAGCTCCCTAGGGGCGGGGGGAGAGACCCAGTACTTC; size: NA; J: TRBJ2-5; D: TRBD2; length: 15; V: TRBV7-7
CDR3: CASSEGTSGGDEQFF; DNA: TGTGCCAGCAGCGAAGGGACTAGCGGGGGGGATGAGCAGTTCTTC; size: NA; J: TRBJ2-1; D: TRBD2; length: 15; V: TRBV7-8
CDR3: CATSDGGGSNQPQHF; DNA: TGTGCCACCAGTGATGGGGGCGGGAGCAATCAGCCCCAGCATTTT; size: NA; J: TRBJ1-5; D: NA; length: 15; V: TRBV24-1
CDR3: CASSSLGTGQGEQYF; DNA: TGTGCCAGCAGCTCCCTCGGGACAGGGCAGGGCGAGCAGTACTTC; size: NA; J: TRBJ2-7; D: TRBD1; length: 15; V: TRBV28
CDR3: CASSLDRNQPQHF; DNA: TGTGCCAGCAGCCTGGACAGGAATCAGCCCCAGCATTTT; size: once; J: TRBJ1-5; D: TRBD1; length: 13; V: TRBV5-4
CDR3: CATSDRRTGGIGNIQNDVLTF; DNA: TGTGCCACCAGTGACCGGAGGACAGGAGGGATCGGGAATATACAGAACGACGTCCTGACTTTC; size: NA; J: TRBJ2-6; D: NA; length: 21; V: TRBV24-1
CDR3: CASSSSPTGFGGYTF; DNA: TGCGCCAGCAGCTCCTCACCGACGGGTTTTGGCGGCTACACCTTC; size: NA; J: TRBJ1-2; D: NA; length: 15; V: TRBV5-1
CDR3: CASSLDSSEAFF; DNA: TGTGCCAGCAGCTTAGATAGCAGTGAAGCTTTCTTT; size: NA; J: TRBJ1-1; D: NA; length: 12; V: TRBV11-2
CDR3: CASSPGRPDNSPLHF; DNA: TGTGCCAGCTCACCGGGCAGACCCGATAATTCACCCCTCCACTTT; size: NA; J: TRBJ1-6; D: NA; length: 15; V: TRBV18
CDR3: CASSKQGQSTGELFF; DNA: TGTGCCAGCAGCAAGCAGGGACAGAGCACCGGGGAGCTGTTTTTT; size: NA; J: TRBJ2-2; D: TRBD1; length: 15; V: TRBV7-2
CDR3: CASSGGTVSEQYF; DNA: TGTGCCAGCAGCGGCGGGACGGTTAGTGAGCAGTACTTC; size: NA; J: TRBJ2-7; D: NA; length: 13; V: TRBV5-6
CDR3: CASSLTGTGFYTF; DNA: TGTGCCAGCAGTTTAACCGGGACAGGGTTCTACACCTTC; size: NA; J: TRBJ1-2; D: TRBD1; length: 13; V: TRBV28
CDR3: CASSLEGGVETQYF; DNA: TGTGCCAGCAGTTTAGAGGGAGGGGTTGAGACCCAGTACTTC; size: NA; J: TRBJ2-5; D: TRBD2; length: 14; V: TRBV28
CDR3: CSGDEGVTNF; DNA: TGCAGTGGGGACGAGGGGGTCACCAATTTT; size: once; J: TRBJ1-3; D: NA; length: 10; V: TRBV20-1
CDR3: CASRLGQGNTGELFF; DNA: TGTGCCAGCAGGCTGGGACAGGGTAACACCGGGGAGCTGTTTTTT; size: NA; J: TRBJ2-2; D: TRBD1; length: 15; V: TRBV3-1/TRBV3-2
CDR3: CASSPTRVENEKLFF; DNA: TGTGCCAGCAGTCCGACCAGGGTCGAGAATGAAAAACTGTTTTTT; size: NA; J: TRBJ1-4; D: NA; length: 15; V: TRBV6-5
CDR3: CSVEATGTYGYTF; DNA: TGCAGCGTCGAAGCGACAGGAACTTATGGCTACACCTTC; size: NA; J: TRBJ1-2; D: NA; length: 13; V: TRBV29-1
CDR3: CASSFGDRKAFF; DNA: TGTGCCAGCAGTTTTGGCGACAGGAAAGCTTTCTTT; size: NA; J: TRBJ1-1; D: NA; length: 12; V: TRBV12-3/TRBV12-4
CDR3: CASSPPLGVRGSGEQFF; DNA: TGCGCCAGCAGCCCCCCGCTTGGGGTCAGGGGGTCCGGTGAGCAGTTCTTC; size: NA; J: TRBJ2-1; D: TRBD1; length: 17; V: TRBV5-1
CDR3: CASSETGTGVGELFF; DNA: TGTGCCAGCAGTGAGACCGGGACAGGGGTCGGGGAGCTGTTTTTT; size: NA; J: TRBJ2-2; D: TRBD1; length: 15; V: TRBV25-1
CDR3: CASSDPGQHEAFF; DNA: TGTGCCAGCAGTGACCCCGGACAGCATGAAGCTTTCTTT; size: NA; J: TRBJ1-1; D: NA; length: 13; V: TRBV28
CDR3: CATSNPGQQETQYF; DNA: TGTGCCACCAGCAACCCGGGACAGCAAGAGACCCAGTACTTC; size: NA; J: TRBJ2-5; D: TRBD1; length: 14; V: TRBV15
CDR3: CASSIWSQSNTEAFF; DNA: TGTGCCAGTAGTATATGGAGCCAGTCTAACACTGAAGCTTTCTTT; size: NA; J: TRBJ1-1; D: NA; length: 15; V: TRBV19
CDR3: CATSNGQGGVNEQFF; DNA: TGTGCCACCAGCAACGGACAGGGAGGGGTCAATGAGCAGTTCTTC; size: NA; J: TRBJ2-1; D: NA; length: 15; V: TRBV15
CDR3: CASSMLPTPTGGEQETQYF; DNA: TGTGCCAGTAGTATGCTCCCTACCCCCACAGGGGGAGAACAAGAGACCCAGTACTTC; size: NA; J: TRBJ2-5; D: TRBD1; length: 19; V: TRBV19
CDR3: CASSPRTGIGNIQYF; DNA: TGTGCCAGCTCACCACGGACAGGCATTGGAAACATTCAGTACTTC; size: once; J: TRBJ2-4; D: TRBD1; length: 15; V: TRBV18
CDR3: CATSRDLNYGYTF; DNA: TGTGCCACCAGCAGAGACTTGAACTATGGCTACACCTTC; size: NA; J: TRBJ1-2; D: NA; length: 13; V: TRBV15
CDR3: CASSPFDGVTEAFF; DNA: TGTGCCAGCAGCCCCTTTGACGGGGTCACTGAAGCTTTCTTT; size: NA; J: TRBJ1-1; D: NA; length: 14; V: TRBV3-1/TRBV3-2
CDR3: CAISESGPELTGELFF; DNA: TGTGCCATCAGTGAGTCCGGTCCCGAACTCACCGGGGAGCTGTTTTTT; size: few; J: TRBJ2-2; D: NA; length: 16; V: TRBV10-3
CDR3: CASSPGGPGANVLTF; DNA: TGTGCCAGCAGCCCGGGGGGGCCTGGGGCCAACGTCCTGACTTTC; size: NA; J: TRBJ2-6; D: TRBD2; length: 15; V: TRBV28
CDR3: CASSLHWGVVLEQYF; DNA: TGTGCCAGCAGTCTCCACTGGGGGGTCGTGCTCGAGCAGTACTTC; size: NA; J: TRBJ2-7; D: NA; length: 15; V: TRBV28